The subject of this entry is one T cell receptor (beta chain). It lacks a known antigen. Base qualities are missing; no much larger clone stands one base away. Sequencer: Illumina NovaSeq 6000. cDNA libraries for TCRalpha and TCRbeta were prepared by 5'RACE using constant-segment primers, with sample barcodes and unique molecular identifiers added. RNA was extracted from every sample with Trizol reagent. Libraries were amplified in two PCR steps, with a second sample barcode and Illumina TruSeq adapters added in the second step. Sequencing of libraries was performed on an Illumina NovaSeq with 2 x 150 bp paired-end reads. The study's processing was this. Demultiplexing of reads and collapsing into UMI-guided consensus sequences were performed with migec v1.2.7. Using mixcr v2.1.11, the UMI consensuses were aligned to TRA and TRB V and J templates and assembled into clonotypes. Expanded or contracted clonotypes were those called significant by both edgeR and NoisET, with noise models trained on biological replicates. For edgeR calls, the cutoffs were a false discovery rate-adjusted p below 0.01 and a log2 fold-change threshold of 1. PCA with hierarchical clustering of max-normalized trajectories of the 1000 most abundant clonotypes was used as exploratory dynamics analysis. Separately sequenced CD4+ and CD8+ repertoires were used to assign the CD4 or CD8 phenotype of responding clones. In-frame beta chains were kept once TCRdb had trimmed the public reads at Q25 with fastp and called clones with MiXCR. Rows with one shared CDR3 protein collapse into an entry with the most common genes and DNA. The authors' filters were not applied to this entry. A total of more than 80,000 distinct CDR3 sequences appear in this sample, more than 15% of them only once. The top ten clonotypes cover 28% of the sample.

This sample stems from a study of T-cell memory formation after mild COVID-19 (dated by TCRdb to the early 2020s). Background on the whole study: TCR sequence clusters from the two donors were found to be largely donor specific. In a couple of donors, T-cell clones that expanded and contracted after mild COVID-19 were followed by sequencing TCRalpha and TCRbeta repertoires longitudinally. The cohort comprised two young, previously healthy adult volunteers, one female and one male.

General study outcomes and caveats: The study included only a couple of mild cases, and larger cohorts that include severe cases with pre-infection samples were judged to be necessary. Whether the second-wave clones peaking on day 37 were SARS-CoV-2 specific was not confirmed. Contracting CD4+ clones were located mainly in the CM and EM memory subsets, whereas CD8+ clones were found to be enriched in EMRA. Some responding clones were detected in pre-infection memory, suggesting pre-existing cross-reactive memory T cells joined the SARS-CoV-2 response. From day 15 to 85, contracting clones showed balanced CD4/CD8 phenotypes, whereas a second wave of clones that expanded from day 15 to 37 leaned towards CD4+.

PBMCs were isolated by Ficoll-Paque density gradient centrifugation. The TCR comes from an adult woman who had mild COVID-19 (a few samples of this study predate the infection). The sample titles of this study are shuffled in the database, so cell type and time point are left out; the donor was told from shared clones. Sequencing was carried out using PBMCs or a T cell subset sorted from them (not recorded which).

The DNA sequence is TGTGCCAGCAGCCACCCTACGCAGGAATCTGGCGAGCAGTACTTC. It translates to CASSHPTQESGEQYF. The V and J genes are TRBV7-9 and TRBJ2-7; a confident D gene designation cannot be given. According to the germline V gene (reference sequence), CDR1 reads SEHNR and CDR2 reads FQNEAQ. The trim is 5 bases for V and 6 bases for J, with a gap of 20 bases between the germline ends. Including the terminal cysteine and phenylalanine, the CDR3 comprises 15 residues. Just the 45-base CDR3 DNA is kept, in frame starting at base 1.